This T cell receptor (beta chain) is from a study of post-analysis software for immune sequencing data. Study information: In terms of disease course, relapsing-remitting, secondary progressive and progressive-relapsing multiple sclerosis were included.

This CDR3 spans 15 amino acids. Germline loops: CDR1 LGHDT, CDR2 YNNKEL (reference sequence). Broader study findings: Comparison with controls showed significantly lower normalized Chao1 diversity in multiple sclerosis patients. In patients, a few TRBV segments were more frequent than in controls, with TRBV5-6, TRBV5-1 and TRBV20-1 among them.

Concerning this clonotype itself: Antigen unknown.

TCR beta cDNA libraries included unique molecular identifiers. TCRdb reprocessed the PCR reads via MiXCR and lists one record per CDR3 protein. The table has 700,000 to 900,000 distinct CDR3 sequences, about 43% seen once. The TCR was taken from a girl aged 10 to 17 with multiple sclerosis. The sample was blood. This chain joins TRBV3-1 and TRBJ2-7; D could derive from TRBD1 or TRBD2 (5 bases each). TRBJ2-5 explains the end of the DNA better; the J call may be wrong. CDR3 nucleotide sequence: TGTGCCAGCAGCCAAGATCTGACGGGGCTGGAGACCCAGTACTTC. Translating gives CASSQDLTGLETQYF.